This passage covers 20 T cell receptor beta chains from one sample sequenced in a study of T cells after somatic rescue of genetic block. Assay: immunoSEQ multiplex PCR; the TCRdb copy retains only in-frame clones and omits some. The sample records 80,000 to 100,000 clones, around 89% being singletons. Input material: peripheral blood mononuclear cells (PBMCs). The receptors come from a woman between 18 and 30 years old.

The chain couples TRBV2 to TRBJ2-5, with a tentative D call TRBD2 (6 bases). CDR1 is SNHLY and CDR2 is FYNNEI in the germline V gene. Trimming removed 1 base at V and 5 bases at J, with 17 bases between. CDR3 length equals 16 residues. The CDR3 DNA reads TGTGCCAGCAGTGAAGGGCTGGAGGGTATGATGGAGACCCAGTACTTC. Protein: CASSEGLEGMMETQYF.

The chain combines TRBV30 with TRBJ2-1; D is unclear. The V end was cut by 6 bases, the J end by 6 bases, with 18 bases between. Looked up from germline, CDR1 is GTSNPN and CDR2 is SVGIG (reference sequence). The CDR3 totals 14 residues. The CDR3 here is CACEALLGPNEQFF. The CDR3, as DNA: TGTGCCTGCGAAGCCCTCCTCGGGCCCAATGAGCAGTTCTTC.

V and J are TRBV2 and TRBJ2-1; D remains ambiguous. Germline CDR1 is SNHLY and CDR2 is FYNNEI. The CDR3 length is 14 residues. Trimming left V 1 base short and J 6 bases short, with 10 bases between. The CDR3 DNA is TGTGCCAGCAGTGAAGACCTAAGCAGCAATGAGCAGTTCTTC. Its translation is CASSEDLSSNEQFF.

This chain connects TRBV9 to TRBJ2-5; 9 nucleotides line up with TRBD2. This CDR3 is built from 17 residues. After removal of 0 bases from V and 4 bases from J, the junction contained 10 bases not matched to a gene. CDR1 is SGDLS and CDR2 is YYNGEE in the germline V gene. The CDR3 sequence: CASSVDNSAGGPETQYF. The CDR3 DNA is TGTGCCAGCAGCGTAGATAACTCGGCGGGAGGGCCAGAGACCCAGTACTTC.

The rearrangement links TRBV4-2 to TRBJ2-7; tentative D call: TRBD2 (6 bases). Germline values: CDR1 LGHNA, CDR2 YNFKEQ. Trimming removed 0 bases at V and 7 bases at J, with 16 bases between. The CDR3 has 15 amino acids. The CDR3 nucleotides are TGTGCCAGCAGCCAAGAGGCACGCCCGGCGGGAGAGCAGTACTTC. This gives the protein CASSQEARPAGEQYF.

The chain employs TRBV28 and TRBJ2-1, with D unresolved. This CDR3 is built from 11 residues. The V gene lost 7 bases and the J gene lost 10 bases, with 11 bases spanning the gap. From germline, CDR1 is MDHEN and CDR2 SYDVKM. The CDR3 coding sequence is TGTGCCAGCATCCAGCCTCCCGAGCAGTTCTTC. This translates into CASIQPPEQFF.

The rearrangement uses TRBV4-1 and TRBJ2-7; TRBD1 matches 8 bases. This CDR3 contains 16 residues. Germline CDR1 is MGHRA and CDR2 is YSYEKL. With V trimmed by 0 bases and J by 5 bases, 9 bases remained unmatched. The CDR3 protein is CASSQDLAGGRNEQYF. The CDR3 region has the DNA TGCGCCAGCAGCCAAGATCTGGCAGGGGGCCGGAACGAGCAGTACTTC.

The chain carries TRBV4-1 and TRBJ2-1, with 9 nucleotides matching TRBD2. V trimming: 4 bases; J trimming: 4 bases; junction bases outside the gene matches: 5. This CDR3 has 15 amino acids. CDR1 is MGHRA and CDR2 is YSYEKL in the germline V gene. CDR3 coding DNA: TGCGCCAGCAGCCCCCTGGCGGGAGGGTACAATGAGCAGTTCTTC. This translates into CASSPLAGGYNEQFF.

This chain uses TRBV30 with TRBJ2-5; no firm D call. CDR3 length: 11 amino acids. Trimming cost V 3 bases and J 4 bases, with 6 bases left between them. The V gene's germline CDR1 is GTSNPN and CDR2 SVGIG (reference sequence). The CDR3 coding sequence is TGTGCCTGGAGCCAAGGAGAGACCCAGTACTTC. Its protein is CAWSQGETQYF.

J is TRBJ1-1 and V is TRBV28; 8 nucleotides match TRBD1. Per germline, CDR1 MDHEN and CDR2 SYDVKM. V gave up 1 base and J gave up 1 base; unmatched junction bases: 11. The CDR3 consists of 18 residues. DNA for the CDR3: TGTGCCAGCAGTTTATTGAACCAGGGGGCTATTAAGAACACTGAAGCTTTCTTT. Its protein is CASSLLNQGAIKNTEAFF.

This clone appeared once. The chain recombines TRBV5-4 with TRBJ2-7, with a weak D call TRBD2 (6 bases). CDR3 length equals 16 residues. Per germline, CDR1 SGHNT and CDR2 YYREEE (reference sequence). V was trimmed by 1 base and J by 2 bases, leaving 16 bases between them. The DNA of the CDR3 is TGTGCCAGCAGCTTGCCCGGGACCGGACTACCCTACGAGCAGTACTTC. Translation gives CASSLPGTGLPYEQYF.

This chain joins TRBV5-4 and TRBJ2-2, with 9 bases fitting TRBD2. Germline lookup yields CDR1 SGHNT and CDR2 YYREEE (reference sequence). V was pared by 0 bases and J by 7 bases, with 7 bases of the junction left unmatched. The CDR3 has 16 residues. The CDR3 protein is CASSLGISGRGGELFF. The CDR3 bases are TGTGCCAGCAGCTTGGGGATTAGCGGGAGAGGCGGGGAGCTGTTTTTT.

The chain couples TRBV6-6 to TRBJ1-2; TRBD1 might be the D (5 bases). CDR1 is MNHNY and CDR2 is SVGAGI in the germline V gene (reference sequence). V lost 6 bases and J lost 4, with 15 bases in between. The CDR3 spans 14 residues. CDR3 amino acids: CASSPRGGAYGYTF. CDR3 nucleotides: TGTGCCAGCAGCCCACGGGGAGGGGCCTATGGCTACACCTTC.

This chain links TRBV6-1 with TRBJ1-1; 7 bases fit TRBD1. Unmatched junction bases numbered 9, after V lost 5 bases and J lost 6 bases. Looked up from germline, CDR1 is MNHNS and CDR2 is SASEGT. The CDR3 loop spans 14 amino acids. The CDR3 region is CASSLDRVRAEAFF. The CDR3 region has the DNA TGTGCCAGCAGTCTTGACAGGGTGAGAGCTGAAGCTTTCTTT.

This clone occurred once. The CDR3 sequence is CASKRGEPHNEQFF. In nucleotides, the CDR3 is TGTGCCAGCAAACGGGGGGAGCCTCACAATGAGCAGTTCTTC. The gene calls are TRBV27 and TRBJ2-1; 7 nucleotides agree with TRBD2. From germline, CDR1 is MNHEY and CDR2 SMNVEV (reference sequence). The CDR3 runs 14 residues. The trim removed 7 bases at V and 5 bases at J, leaving 8 bases unmatched.

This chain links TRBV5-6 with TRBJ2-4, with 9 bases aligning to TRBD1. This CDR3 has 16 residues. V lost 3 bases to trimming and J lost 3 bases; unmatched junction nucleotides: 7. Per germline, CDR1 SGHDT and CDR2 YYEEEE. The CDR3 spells CASSSGTGSVKNIQYF. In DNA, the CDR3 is TGTGCCAGCAGCTCGGGGACAGGGTCAGTCAAAAACATTCAGTACTTC.

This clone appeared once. CDR3 protein: CASPSRGGPYNEQFF. The CDR3, as DNA: TGTGCCAGCCCCTCGCGGGGGGGACCATACAATGAGCAGTTCTTC. This chain connects TRBV7-9 to TRBJ2-1, with 9 bases fitting TRBD2. The germline V gene encodes CDR1 SEHNR and CDR2 FQNEAQ (reference sequence). The CDR3 consists of 15 residues. V lost 8 bases and J lost 4; bases outside the gene matches: 9.

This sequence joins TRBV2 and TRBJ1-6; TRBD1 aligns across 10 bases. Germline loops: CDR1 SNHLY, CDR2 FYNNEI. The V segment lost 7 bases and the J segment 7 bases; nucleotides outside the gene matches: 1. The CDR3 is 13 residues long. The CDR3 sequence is CASTGQGNSPLHF. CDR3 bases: TGTGCCAGCACGGGACAGGGGAATTCACCCCTCCACTTT.

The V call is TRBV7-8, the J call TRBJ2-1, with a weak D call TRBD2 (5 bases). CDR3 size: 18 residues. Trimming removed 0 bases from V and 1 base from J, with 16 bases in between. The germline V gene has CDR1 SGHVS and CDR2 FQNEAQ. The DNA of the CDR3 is TGTGCCAGCAGCTTAGCCCCAGCGGAACGACCGTCCTACAATGAGCAGTTCTTC. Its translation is CASSLAPAERPSYNEQFF.

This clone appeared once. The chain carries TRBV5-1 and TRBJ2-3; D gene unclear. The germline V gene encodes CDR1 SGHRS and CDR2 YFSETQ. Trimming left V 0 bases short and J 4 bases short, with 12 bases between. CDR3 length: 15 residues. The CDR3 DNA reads TGCGCCAGCAGCTTGGGGTGGGCGGCCTCAGATACGCAGTATTTT. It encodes CASSLGWAASDTQYF.